This T cell receptor (beta chain) is from a study of vaccination and CD4 T cells after COVID-19. Study-wide context: Two Hispanic individuals were among six male and four female convalescent patients. The post-COVID samples were taken a median about three months after diagnosis, anywhere from 35 to 161. Study-wide results and limits: Rising from about 20 to 38, the median of SARS-CoV-2-reactive clonotypes did not change significantly. Among those convalescent, a median approximately 87% of reactive clones emerged solely post-vaccination.

A few counts support this clonotype. Its specificity is not known. Treatment indicated: approximately nine-day PBMC culture with coronavirus spike peptide pools or control peptides (ViraFEST assay). The study sequenced cultured CD4+ T cell DNA using the Oncomine TCR Beta short-read assay. TCRdb called the PCR reads again in MiXCR, with one record for every CDR3 protein. This table holds about 6,500 distinct CDR3 sequences, 18% found once. The CDR3 is 13 amino acids. Trimming took off 1 base at V and 10 bases at J, with 11 bases between the two ends. Per the germline V gene, CDR1 is SSHAT and CDR2 is FNYEAQ (reference sequence).

The receptor comes from a human donor who had recovered from COVID-19. Material for sequencing was CD4+ T cells from blood, cultured in vitro. The gene calls are TRBV7-7 and TRBJ2-1; no clear D gene. CDR3 amino acids: CASSLDIAGEQFF. CDR3 nucleotide sequence: TGTGCCAGCAGCTTAGATATCGCAGGAGAGCAGTTCTTC.